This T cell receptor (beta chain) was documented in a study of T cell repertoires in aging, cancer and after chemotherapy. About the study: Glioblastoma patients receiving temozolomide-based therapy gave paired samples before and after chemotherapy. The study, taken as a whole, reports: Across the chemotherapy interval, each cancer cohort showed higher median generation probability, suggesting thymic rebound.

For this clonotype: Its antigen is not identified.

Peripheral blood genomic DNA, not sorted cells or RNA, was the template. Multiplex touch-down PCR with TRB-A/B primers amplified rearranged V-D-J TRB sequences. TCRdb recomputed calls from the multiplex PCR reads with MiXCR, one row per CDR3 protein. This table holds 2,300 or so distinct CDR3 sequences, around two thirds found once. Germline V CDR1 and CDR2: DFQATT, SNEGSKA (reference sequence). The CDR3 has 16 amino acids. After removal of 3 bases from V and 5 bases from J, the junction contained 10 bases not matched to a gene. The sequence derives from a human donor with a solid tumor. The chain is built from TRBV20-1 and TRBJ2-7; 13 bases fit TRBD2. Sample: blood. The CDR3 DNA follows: TGCAGTGCTAGGGACCTACTAGCGGGAGGGGAGGACGAGCAGTACTTC. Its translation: CSARDLLAGGEDEQYF.